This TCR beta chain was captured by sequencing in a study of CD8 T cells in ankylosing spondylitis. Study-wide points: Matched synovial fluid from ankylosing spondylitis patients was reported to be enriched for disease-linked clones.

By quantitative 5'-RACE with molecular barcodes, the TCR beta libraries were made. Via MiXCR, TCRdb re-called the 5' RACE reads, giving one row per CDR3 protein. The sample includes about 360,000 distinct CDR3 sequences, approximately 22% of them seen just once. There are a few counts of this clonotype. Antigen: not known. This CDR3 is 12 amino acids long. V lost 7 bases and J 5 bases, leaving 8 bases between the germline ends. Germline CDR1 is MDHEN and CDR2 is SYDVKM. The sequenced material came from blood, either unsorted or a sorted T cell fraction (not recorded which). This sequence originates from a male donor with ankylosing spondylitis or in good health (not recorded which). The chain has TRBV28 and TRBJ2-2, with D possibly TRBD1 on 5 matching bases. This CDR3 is CASNQGTGELFF. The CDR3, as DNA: TGTGCCAGCAATCAGGGAACCGGGGAGCTGTTTTTT.